What follows is one T cell receptor beta chain and its context. Its target is not known. This sample is drawn from a study of T cell responses to AZD1222 COVID-19 vaccine. On the study more broadly: Pooling of second doses given at about 4 or about 12 weeks was done.

Whole-study results and caveats: The breadth and depth of Spike-specific TCRs increased once two AZD1222 doses had been given. Possibly, clonal diversity was underestimated; donors were largely white British and included more females. In all cases, repertoires were sampled only after the peak T cell response.

Using immunoSEQ multiplex PCR, the repertoire was profiled, and TCRdb retains in-frame clones only, with some absent. This table has some 150,000 clones, about 91% appearing once. Germline CDR1 SGHRS, CDR2 YFSETQ. This CDR3 spans 17 amino acids. V was clipped by 1 base and J by 4 bases, with 17 bases between them. The sequences come from peripheral blood, collected on day 0 of AZD1222 vaccination. V is TRBV5-1 and J is TRBJ2-2; a weak D match, TRBD1 (5 bases). The sequence was collected from an adult in good health. This chain's CDR3 is CASSLRGSTSGTGELFF. The CDR3 DNA reads as TGCGCCAGCAGCTTGAGGGGCTCCACTTCGGGCACCGGGGAGCTGTTTTTT.